This entry lists 4 T cell receptor beta chains sequenced from one sample in a study of beta chain features in type 1 diabetes. The sequenced template was cDNA made from the entire isolated RNA. The data were produced by immunoSEQ multiplex PCR, yet TCRdb's version contains in-frame clones alone and is incomplete. The sample lists around 200,000 clones, about 13% occurring once. The sample comprised central memory CD4+ T cells from blood. The receptors were sampled from a woman under 30 in good health.

A few counts support this clone. The CDR3 protein is CASSQASAAGELFF. In DNA form, the CDR3 reads TGTGCCAGCAGCCAAGCTAGCGCCGCCGGGGAGCTGTTTTTT. The chain is built from TRBV4-2 and TRBJ2-2, with D possibly matching TRBD2 (6 bases). The CDR3 consists of 14 residues. V was trimmed by 1 base and J by 6 bases, leaving 9 bases between them. The germline CDR1 and CDR2 sequences are LGHNA and YNFKEQ.

V usage is TRBV4-3 and J usage is TRBJ1-1; 10 bases are a match to TRBD1. Germline V gives CDR1 LGHNA, CDR2 YSLEER. V trimming: 3 bases; J trimming: 5 bases; junction bases outside the gene matches: 3. The CDR3 is 14 amino acids. In DNA form, the CDR3 reads TGCGCCAGCAGCCAGACGGACAGGGGGACTGAAGCTTTCTTT. It yields the protein CASSQTDRGTEAFF.

V and J are TRBV5-6 and TRBJ2-2; D is possibly TRBD2 (6 bases). Germline V gene sequence: CDR1 SGHDT, CDR2 YYEEEE. The germline V and J ends were trimmed by 3 bases and 5 bases, with 17 bases remaining between them. This CDR3 is 16 amino acids long. In DNA, the CDR3 is TGTGCCAGCAGCTCGACCGGGACTGAGACTACCGGGGAGCTGTTTTTT. Protein: CASSSTGTETTGELFF.

This chain uses TRBV7-9 with TRBJ2-1; 7 bases are a match to TRBD2. Germline-derived CDR1 and CDR2 are SEHNR and FQNEAQ (reference sequence). This CDR3 comprises 14 residues. Trimming cost V 4 bases and J 5 bases; bases outside gene matches: 5. The chain's CDR3 is CASSWTRINNEQFF. CDR3 in DNA: TGTGCCAGCAGCTGGACTAGGATAAACAATGAGCAGTTCTTC.